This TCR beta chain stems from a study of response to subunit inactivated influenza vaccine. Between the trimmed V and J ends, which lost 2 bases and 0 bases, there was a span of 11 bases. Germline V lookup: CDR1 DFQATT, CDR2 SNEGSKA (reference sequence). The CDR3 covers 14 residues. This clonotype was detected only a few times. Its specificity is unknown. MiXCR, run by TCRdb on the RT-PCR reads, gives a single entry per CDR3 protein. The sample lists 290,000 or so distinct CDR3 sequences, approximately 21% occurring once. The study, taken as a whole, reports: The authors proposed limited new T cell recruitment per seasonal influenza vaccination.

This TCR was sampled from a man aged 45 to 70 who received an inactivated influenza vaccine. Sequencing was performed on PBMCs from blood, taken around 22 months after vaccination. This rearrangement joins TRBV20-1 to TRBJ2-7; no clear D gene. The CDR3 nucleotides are TGCAGTGCTAGAAGGCAGCCCGGCTCCTACGAGCAGTACTTC. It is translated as CSARRQPGSYEQYF.